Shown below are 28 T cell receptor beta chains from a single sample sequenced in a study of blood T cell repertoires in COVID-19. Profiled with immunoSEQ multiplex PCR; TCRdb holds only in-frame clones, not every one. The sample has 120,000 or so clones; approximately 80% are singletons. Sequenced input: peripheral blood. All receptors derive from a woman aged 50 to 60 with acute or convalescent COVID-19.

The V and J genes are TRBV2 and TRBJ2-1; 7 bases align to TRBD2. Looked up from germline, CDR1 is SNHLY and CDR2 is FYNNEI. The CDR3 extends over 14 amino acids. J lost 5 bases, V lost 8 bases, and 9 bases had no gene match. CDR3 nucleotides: TGTGCCAGCGAGGCTCCTAGCGGAAACAATGAGCAGTTCTTC. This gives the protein CASEAPSGNNEQFF.

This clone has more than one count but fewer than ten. The CDR3 loop reads CAISERGGIQETQYF. The CDR3 DNA is TGTGCCATCAGTGAAAGGGGGGGGATACAAGAGACCCAGTACTTC. The chain combines TRBV10-3 with TRBJ2-5; maybe TRBD2 (7 bases). The CDR3 spans 15 residues. The germline gives CDR1 ENHRY, CDR2 SYGVKD. V lost 3 bases and J lost 2, with 13 bases in between.

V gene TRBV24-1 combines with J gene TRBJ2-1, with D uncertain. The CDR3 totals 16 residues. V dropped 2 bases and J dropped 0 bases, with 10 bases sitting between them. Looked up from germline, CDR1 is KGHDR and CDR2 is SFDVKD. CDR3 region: CATSDSVPSSYNEQFF. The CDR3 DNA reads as TGTGCCACCAGTGATTCTGTACCGAGCTCCTACAATGAGCAGTTCTTC.

The CDR3 protein is CARLTVSEAFF. Here the CDR3 DNA reads TGTGCCCGACTGACAGTCTCTGAAGCTTTCTTT. The genes are TRBV30 and TRBJ1-1, with a weak D call TRBD1 (5 bases). Germline loops: CDR1 GTSNPN, CDR2 SVGIG (reference sequence). CDR3 length: 11 residues. V was pared by 8 bases and J by 6 bases, with 13 bases between.

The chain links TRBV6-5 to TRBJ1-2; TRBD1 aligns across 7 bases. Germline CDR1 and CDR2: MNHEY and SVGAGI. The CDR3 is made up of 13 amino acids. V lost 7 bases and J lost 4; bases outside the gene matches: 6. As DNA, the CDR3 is TGTGCCAGCAATACGGGACAGCCCTATGGCTACACCTTC. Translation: CASNTGQPYGYTF.

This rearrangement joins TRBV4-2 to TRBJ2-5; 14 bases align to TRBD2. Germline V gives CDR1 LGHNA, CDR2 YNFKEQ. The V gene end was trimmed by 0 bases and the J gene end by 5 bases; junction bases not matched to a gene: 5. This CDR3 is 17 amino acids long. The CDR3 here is CASSQETGLAGVETQYF. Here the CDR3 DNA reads TGTGCCAGCAGCCAAGAGACGGGACTAGCGGGAGTGGAGACCCAGTACTTC.

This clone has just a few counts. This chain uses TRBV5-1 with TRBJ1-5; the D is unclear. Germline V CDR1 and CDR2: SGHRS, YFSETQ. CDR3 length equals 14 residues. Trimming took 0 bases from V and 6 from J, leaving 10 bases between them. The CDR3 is CASSLVPWSQPQHF. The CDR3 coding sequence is TGCGCCAGCAGCTTGGTCCCCTGGAGTCAGCCCCAGCATTTT.

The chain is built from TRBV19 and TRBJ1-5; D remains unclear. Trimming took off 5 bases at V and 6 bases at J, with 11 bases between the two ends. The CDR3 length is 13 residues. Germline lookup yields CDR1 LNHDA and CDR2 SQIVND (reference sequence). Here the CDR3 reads CASSFRVFQPQHF. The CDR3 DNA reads TGTGCCAGTAGTTTTCGAGTTTTTCAGCCCCAGCATTTT.

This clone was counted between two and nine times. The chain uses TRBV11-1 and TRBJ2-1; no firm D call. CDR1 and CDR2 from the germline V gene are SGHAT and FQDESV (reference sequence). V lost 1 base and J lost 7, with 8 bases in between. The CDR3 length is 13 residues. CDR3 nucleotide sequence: TGTGCCAGCAGCTTAGATCTCGTAAATGAGCAGTTCTTC. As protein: CASSLDLVNEQFF.

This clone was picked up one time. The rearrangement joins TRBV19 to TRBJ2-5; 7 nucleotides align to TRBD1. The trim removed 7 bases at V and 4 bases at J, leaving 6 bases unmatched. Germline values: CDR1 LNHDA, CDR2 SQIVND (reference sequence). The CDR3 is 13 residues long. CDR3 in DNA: TGTGCCAGTACCGACAGGGCGGCAGAGACCCAGTACTTC. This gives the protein CASTDRAAETQYF.

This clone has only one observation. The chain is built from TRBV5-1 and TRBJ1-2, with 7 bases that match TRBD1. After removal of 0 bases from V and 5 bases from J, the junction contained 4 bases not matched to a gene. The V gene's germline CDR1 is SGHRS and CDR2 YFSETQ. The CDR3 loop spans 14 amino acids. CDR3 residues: CASSLVTGRYGYTF. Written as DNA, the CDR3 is TGCGCCAGCAGCTTGGTGACAGGGAGGTATGGCTACACCTTC.

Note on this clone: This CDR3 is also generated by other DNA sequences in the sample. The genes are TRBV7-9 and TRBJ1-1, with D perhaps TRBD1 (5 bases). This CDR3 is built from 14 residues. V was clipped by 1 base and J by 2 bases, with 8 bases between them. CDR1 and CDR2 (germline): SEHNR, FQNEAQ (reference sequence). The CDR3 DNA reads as TGTGCCAGCAGCTTAGGACAGTCTAACACTGAAGCTTTCTTT. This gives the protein CASSLGQSNTEAFF.

In nucleotides, the CDR3 is TGTGCCAGCAGCTTTCAGTCTTCCGAAAACATTCAGTACTTC. This codes for CASSFQSSENIQYF. The rearrangement links TRBV11-2 to TRBJ2-4; D is uncertain. From germline, CDR1 is SGHAT and CDR2 FQNNGV. Trimming left V 3 bases short and J 5 bases short, with 11 bases between. The CDR3 is made up of 14 amino acids.

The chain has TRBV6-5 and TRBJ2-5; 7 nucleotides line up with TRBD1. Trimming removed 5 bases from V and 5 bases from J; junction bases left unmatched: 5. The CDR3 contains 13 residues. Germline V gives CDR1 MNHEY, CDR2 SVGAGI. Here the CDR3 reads CASSRQGRETQYF. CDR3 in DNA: TGTGCCAGCAGTCGACAGGGACGGGAGACCCAGTACTTC.

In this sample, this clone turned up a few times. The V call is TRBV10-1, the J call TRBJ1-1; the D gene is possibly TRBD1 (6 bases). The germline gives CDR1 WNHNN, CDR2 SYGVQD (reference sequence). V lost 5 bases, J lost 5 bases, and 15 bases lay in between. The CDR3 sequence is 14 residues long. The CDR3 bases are TGCGCCAGCAGTCCAGGGCAGGGGAGTACTGAAGCTTTCTTT. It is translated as CASSPGQGSTEAFF.

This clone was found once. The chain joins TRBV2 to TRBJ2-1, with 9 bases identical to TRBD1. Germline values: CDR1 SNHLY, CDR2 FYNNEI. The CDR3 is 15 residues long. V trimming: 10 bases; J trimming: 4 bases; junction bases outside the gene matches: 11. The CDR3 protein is CATRHEGQGYNEQFF. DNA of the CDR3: TGTGCCACACGGCATGAGGGACAGGGATACAATGAGCAGTTCTTC.

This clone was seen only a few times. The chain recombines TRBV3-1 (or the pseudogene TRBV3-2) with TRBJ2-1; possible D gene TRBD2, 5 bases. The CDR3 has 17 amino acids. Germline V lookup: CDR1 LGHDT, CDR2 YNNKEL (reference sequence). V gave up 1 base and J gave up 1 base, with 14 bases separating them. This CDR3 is CASSQGSGGPSYNEQFF. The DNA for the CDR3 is TGTGCCAGCAGCCAAGGAAGTGGCGGGCCTTCCTACAATGAGCAGTTCTTC.

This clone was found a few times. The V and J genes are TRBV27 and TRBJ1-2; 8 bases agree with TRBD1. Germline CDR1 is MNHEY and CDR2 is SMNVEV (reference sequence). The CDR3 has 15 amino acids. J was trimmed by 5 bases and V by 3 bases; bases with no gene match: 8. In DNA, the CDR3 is TGTGCCAGCAGTTTCGGGCAGGGGGCTTATTATGGCTACACCTTC. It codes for CASSFGQGAYYGYTF.

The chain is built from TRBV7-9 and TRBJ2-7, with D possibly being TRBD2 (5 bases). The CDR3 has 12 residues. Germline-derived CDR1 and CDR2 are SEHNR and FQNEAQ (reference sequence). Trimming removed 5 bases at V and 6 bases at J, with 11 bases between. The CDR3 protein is CASSVLGFEQYF. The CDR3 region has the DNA TGTGCCAGCAGCGTACTAGGCTTCGAGCAGTACTTC.

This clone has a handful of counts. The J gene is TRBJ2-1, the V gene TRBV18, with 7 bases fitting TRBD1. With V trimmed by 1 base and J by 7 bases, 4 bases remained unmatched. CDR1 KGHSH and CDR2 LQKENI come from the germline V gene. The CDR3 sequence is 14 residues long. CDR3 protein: CASSPRQGDNEQFF. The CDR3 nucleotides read TGTGCCAGCTCACCACGTCAGGGGGATAATGAGCAGTTCTTC. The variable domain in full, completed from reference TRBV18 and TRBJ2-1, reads NAGVMQNPRHLVRRRGQEARLRCSPMKGHSHVYWYRQLPEEGLKFMVYLQKENIIDESGMPKERFSAEFPKEGPSILRIQQVVRGDSAAYFCASSPRQGDNEQFFGPGTRLTVL.

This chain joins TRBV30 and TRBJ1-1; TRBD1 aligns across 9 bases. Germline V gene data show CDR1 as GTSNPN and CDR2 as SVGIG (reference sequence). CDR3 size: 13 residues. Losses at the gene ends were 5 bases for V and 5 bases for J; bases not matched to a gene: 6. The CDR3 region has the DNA TGTGCCTGGGAACAGGGGGCATGGACTGAAGCTTTCTTT. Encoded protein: CAWEQGAWTEAFF.

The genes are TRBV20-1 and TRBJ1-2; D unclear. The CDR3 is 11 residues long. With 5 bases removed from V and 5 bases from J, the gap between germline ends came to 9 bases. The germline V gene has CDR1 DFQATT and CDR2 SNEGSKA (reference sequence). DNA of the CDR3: TGCAGTGCTGATTGGGAGTATGGCTACACCTTC. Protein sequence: CSADWEYGYTF.

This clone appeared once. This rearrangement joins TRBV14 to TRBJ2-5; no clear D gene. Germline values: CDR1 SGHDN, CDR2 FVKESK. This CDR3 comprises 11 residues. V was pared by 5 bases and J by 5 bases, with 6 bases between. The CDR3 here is CASSVRETQYF. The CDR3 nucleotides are TGTGCCAGCAGCGTTCGGGAGACCCAGTACTTC.

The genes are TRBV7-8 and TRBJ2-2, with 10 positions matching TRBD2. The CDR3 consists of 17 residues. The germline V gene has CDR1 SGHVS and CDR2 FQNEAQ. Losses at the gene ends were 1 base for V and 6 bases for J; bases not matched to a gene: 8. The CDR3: CASSLVLPAGGPGELFF. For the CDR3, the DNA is TGTGCCAGCAGCTTAGTCTTGCCAGCGGGGGGGCCCGGGGAGCTGTTTTTT.

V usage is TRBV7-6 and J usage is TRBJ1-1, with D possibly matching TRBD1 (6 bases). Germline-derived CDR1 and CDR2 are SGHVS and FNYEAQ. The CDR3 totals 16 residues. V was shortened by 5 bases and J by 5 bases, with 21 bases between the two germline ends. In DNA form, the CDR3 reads TGTGCCAGCAGCCCCGAACCAGGGGTGGTTCGTACTGAAGCTTTCTTT. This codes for CASSPEPGVVRTEAFF.

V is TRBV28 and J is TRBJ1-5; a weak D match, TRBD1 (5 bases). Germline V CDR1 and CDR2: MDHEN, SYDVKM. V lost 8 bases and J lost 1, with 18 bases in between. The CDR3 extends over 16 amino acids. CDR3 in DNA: TGTGCCAGCGTTTCGGGGGGGGGTTTGAGCAATCAGCCCCAGCATTTT. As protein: CASVSGGGLSNQPQHF.

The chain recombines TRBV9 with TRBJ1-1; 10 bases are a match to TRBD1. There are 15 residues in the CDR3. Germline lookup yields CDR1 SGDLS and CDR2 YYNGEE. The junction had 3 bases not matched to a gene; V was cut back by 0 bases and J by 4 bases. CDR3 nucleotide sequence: TGTGCCAGCAGCGTAGAGGGACAGGGGCTCACTGAAGCTTTCTTT. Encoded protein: CASSVEGQGLTEAFF.

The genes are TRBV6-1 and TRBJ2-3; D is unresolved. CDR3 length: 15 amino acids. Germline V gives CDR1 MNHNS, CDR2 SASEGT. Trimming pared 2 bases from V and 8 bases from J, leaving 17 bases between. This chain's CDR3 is CASSERSRVVFTQYF. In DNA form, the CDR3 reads TGTGCCAGCAGTGAAAGGAGTCGCGTCGTCTTTACGCAGTATTTT.